The next 32 T cell receptor beta chains were all read from a single sample in a study of blood T cells in healthy people across ages. Together with a sample-barcoded 5' primer, a J-beta primer mix was included in a second PCR lasting roughly 6 to 12 cycles. TCRdb redid the calling of the 5' RACE reads with MiXCR, one entry per CDR3 protein. This table has roughly 650,000 distinct CDR3 sequences, approximately 30% appearing once. Sequencing input: blood. The receptor set was obtained from a woman older than 75 in good health.

Notes on this clonotype: One end of the junction does not line up with germline, which may come from a read error. The chain employs TRBV7-7 and TRBJ2-5; a possible D gene is TRBD1 (6 bases). The CDR3 runs to 14 residues. Looked up from germline, CDR1 is SSHAT and CDR2 is FNYEAQ (reference sequence). Here the CDR3 DNA reads TGTGCTAGCAGCCAATGTGGACGGGACAATGAGCAGTACTTC. Its translation: CASSQCGRDNEQYF.

The table lists this clonotype with many counts. This chain uses TRBV4-1 with TRBJ2-7, with D unresolved. V was pared by 0 bases and J by 5 bases, with 14 bases between. The CDR3 loop spans 15 amino acids. The germline V gene encodes CDR1 MGHRA and CDR2 YSYEKL. The CDR3 nucleotides read TGCGCCAGCAGCCAAGACTCCAAAGTCACCGACGAGCAGTACTTC. Amino acids: CASSQDSKVTDEQYF.

This clonotype was observed a handful of times. The chain uses TRBV28 and TRBJ2-3; D possibly corresponds to TRBD2 (6 bases). Germline V CDR1 and CDR2: MDHEN, SYDVKM. This CDR3 region has 10 residues. Trimming pared 5 bases from V and 9 bases from J, leaving 6 bases between. Here the CDR3 DNA reads TGTGCCAGCAGTGGGAGGACGCAGTATTTT. Residues: CASSGRTQYF. The variable domain in full, completed from reference TRBV28 and TRBJ2-3, reads DVKVTQSSRYLVKRTGEKVFLECVQDMDHENMFWYRQDPGLGLRLIYFSYDVKMKEKGDIPEGYSVSREKKERFSLILESASTNQTSMYLCASSGRTQYFGPGTRLTVL.

This clonotype has a count of ten or more. The chain recombines TRBV7-2 with TRBJ2-7; 7 bases fit TRBD1. Germline CDR1 SGHTA, CDR2 FQGNSA. The CDR3 is made up of 16 amino acids. V gave up 3 bases and J gave up 2 bases; unmatched junction bases: 10. The DNA of the CDR3 is TGTGCCAGCAGCTTGAAGGGGGACAGCAGGGCCTACGAGCAGTACTTC. Its translation is CASSLKGDSRAYEQYF.

There are a few counts of this clonotype. A read error may be the cause here, since a much bigger clone is one base away. CDR3 amino acids: CASSLSYGRTVGEQYF. As DNA, the CDR3 is TGTGCCAGCAGCTTATCATACGGGAGAACCGTGGGTGAGCAGTACTTC. The chain couples TRBV7-8 to TRBJ2-5; the D gene is possibly TRBD2 (6 bases). Trimming removed 2 bases from V and 11 bases from J, with 24 bases in between. Per germline, CDR1 SGHVS and CDR2 FQNEAQ. The CDR3 totals 16 residues.

In its sample, this clonotype was seen once. The chain uses TRBV30 and TRBJ1-4; no clear D. Trimming shortened V by 3 bases and J by 7 bases, and 9 bases separated the two germline ends. CDR1 and CDR2 from the germline V gene are GTSNPN and SVGIG (reference sequence). This CDR3 spans 12 amino acids. CDR3 in DNA: TGTGCCTGGAGCGAAATGGGTGAAAAACTGTTTTTT. Its translation is CAWSEMGEKLFF.

This clonotype was detected many times. The chain uses TRBV5-1 and TRBJ2-1; D gene uncertain. V shed 4 bases and J shed 1 base, with 21 bases lying between them. CDR1 is SGHRS, CDR2 YFSETQ, per germline. The CDR3 extends over 18 amino acids. This CDR3 reads CASSLTSDPLLSYNEQFF. CDR3 nucleotide sequence: TGCGCCAGCAGCCTAACATCTGACCCTTTGCTATCCTACAATGAGCAGTTCTTC.

The table lists this clonotype with many counts. The rearrangement joins TRBV12-3 or TRBV12-4 to TRBJ1-5; 9 bases align to TRBD1. The length of the CDR3 is 15 residues. With 6 bases clipped from V and 2 bases from J, the junction kept 5 bases outside the gene matches. CDR3 DNA: TGTGCCAGCAGCAGGACAGGGGACCGCAATCAGCCCCAGCATTTT. This codes for CASSRTGDRNQPQHF.

This clonotype showed up many times. The V call is TRBV15, the J call TRBJ2-7; D tentatively fits TRBD1 or TRBD2 (5 bases each). The ends were cut back, 1 base at V and 6 bases at J, with 10 bases in the middle. CDR3 size: 13 residues. CDR1 and CDR2 from the germline V gene are LNHNV and YYDKDF (reference sequence). The CDR3 sequence: CATSRGDVPEQYF. The DNA of the CDR3 is TGTGCCACCAGCAGAGGGGACGTTCCCGAGCAGTACTTC.

The sample holds many counts of this clonotype. The rearrangement uses TRBV7-2 and TRBJ1-1; perhaps TRBD1 as D (5 bases). The CDR3 totals 18 residues. Germline V CDR1 and CDR2: SGHTA, FQGNSA. V shed 5 bases and J shed 0 bases, with 22 bases lying between them. CDR3 loop: CASSLNRGGVAMNTEAFF. The CDR3 DNA reads TGTGCCAGCAGCCTAAATAGGGGTGGAGTAGCCATGAACACTGAAGCTTTCTTT. The full variable domain, its missing parts supplied by reference TRBV7-2 and TRBJ1-1, is GAGVSQSPSNKVTEKGKDVELRCDPISGHTALYWYRQSLGQGLEFLIYFQGNSAPDKSGLPSDRFSAERTGGSVSTLTIQRTQQEDSAVYLCASSLNRGGVAMNTEAFFGQGTRLTVV.

This clonotype was observed many times. This sequence joins TRBV27 and TRBJ2-1; 8 bases map to TRBD2. Germline CDR1 MNHEY, CDR2 SMNVEV (reference sequence). The CDR3 extends over 12 amino acids. The junction had 3 bases not matched to a gene; V was cut back by 7 bases and J by 7 bases. The CDR3 sequence is CASTGGDNEQFF. In DNA, the CDR3 is TGTGCCAGCACGGGAGGGGATAATGAGCAGTTCTTC.

This clonotype has ten or more counts. The rearrangement links TRBV4-3 to TRBJ2-3, with TRBD1 matching 9 bases. The CDR3 is 15 residues long. J was trimmed by 5 bases and V by 1 base; bases with no gene match: 4. Germline V lookup: CDR1 LGHNA, CDR2 YSLEER. CDR3 loop: CASSQVTGGGDTQYF. The CDR3 DNA is TGCGCCAGCAGCCAAGTGACAGGGGGAGGAGATACGCAGTATTTT.

A word on this clonotype: A much larger clone lies a single base off, so this may be a read error. The rearrangement uses TRBV7-2 and TRBJ1-1; D perhaps matches TRBD1 (5 bases). Germline V gives CDR1 SGHTA, CDR2 FQGNSA. The CDR3 runs to 13 residues. V was clipped by 11 bases and J by 4 bases, with 17 bases between them. CDR3 in amino acids: CACTPGGVTEAFF. The CDR3 bases are TGTGCCTGCACCCCGGGGGGGGTCACTGAAGCTTTCTTT.

Note on this clonotype: The junction shows a germline mismatch at one end, possibly a read error. The V and J genes are TRBV6-6 and TRBJ1-4; D unresolved. The germline V gene has CDR1 MNHNY and CDR2 SVGAGI (reference sequence). The CDR3 length is 15 residues. The CDR3: CASSYLAVTNEKRFF. The CDR3 DNA follows: TGTGCCAGCAGTTACCTGGCAGTGACTAATGAAAAACGGTTTTTT.

V and J are TRBV5-1 and TRBJ1-3; D is ambiguous. The CDR3 sequence is 16 residues long. Germline V gene sequence: CDR1 SGHRS, CDR2 YFSETQ. Trimming pared 4 bases from V and 4 bases from J, leaving 18 bases between. The CDR3 region is CASSPGGSLFGNTIYF. CDR3 sequence (DNA): TGCGCCAGCAGCCCTGGAGGATCCCTGTTCGGAAACACCATATATTTT.

Comments on this clonotype: This may be a read error, as it is one base from a much larger clone. The chain combines TRBV5-1 with TRBJ2-3; 10 positions agree with TRBD2. The germline CDR1 and CDR2 sequences are SGHRS and YFSETQ. The CDR3 sequence is 17 residues long. After removal of 6 bases from V and 3 bases from J, the junction contained 13 bases not matched to a gene. CDR3 protein: CASTQEPSGGVTDTQYF. The CDR3 DNA reads TGCGCCAGCACCCAGGAGCCTAGCGGGGGAGTGACAGATACGCAGTATTTT.

This clonotype was counted a few times. CDR3 coding DNA: TGTGCCAGCAGCAACCCCCGGCGAAGGTCTGACACCGGGGAGCTGTTTTTT. Translated, it gives CASSNPRRRSDTGELFF. The rearrangement joins TRBV21-1 to TRBJ2-2; the DNA was not used to check the table's D call, TRBD1. TRBV21-1 represents a pseudogene. CDR3 length equals 17 residues.

This clonotype was seen more than once but under ten times. Sequence at one end of the junction differs from germline and may be a read error. The rearrangement links TRBV5-1 to TRBJ2-1; D may be TRBD1 (5 bases). Per the germline V gene, CDR1 is SGHRS and CDR2 is YFSETQ. The CDR3 has 15 amino acids. The CDR3 DNA follows: TGTGCCAGCAGCTCTTCAGGGTCCTCCTACAATGAGCAGTTCTTC. It encodes CASSSSGSSYNEQFF.

This clonotype showed up just a few times. Here the CDR3 reads CSATGGGSDYPIQPQHF. In DNA form, the CDR3 reads TGCAGTGCGACAGGGGGGGGTTCGGATTATCCCATTCAGCCCCAGCATTTT. This chain uses TRBV20-1 with TRBJ1-5; 9 bases are shared with TRBD1. Per the germline V gene, CDR1 is DFQATT and CDR2 is SNEGSKA (reference sequence). With V trimmed by 6 bases and J by 6 bases, 18 bases remained unmatched. The CDR3 is made up of 17 amino acids.

This clonotype was observed a handful of times. The chain is built from TRBV7-2 and TRBJ2-5; the match to TRBD2 covers 11 bases. The V segment lost 4 bases and the J segment 5 bases; nucleotides outside the gene matches: 6. Germline V gene sequence: CDR1 SGHTA, CDR2 FQGNSA. This CDR3 spans 15 amino acids. The CDR3 spells CASSSVAGGAETQYF. The CDR3 DNA is TGTGCCAGCAGCTCCGTAGCGGGGGGGGCGGAGACCCAGTACTTC.

In this sample, this clonotype turned up many times. V and J are TRBV7-2 and TRBJ1-5; tentative D call: TRBD1 (6 bases). CDR3 length equals 15 residues. V shed 5 bases and J shed 5 bases, with 16 bases lying between them. Germline lookup yields CDR1 SGHTA and CDR2 FQGNSA. The CDR3: CASSPFRGAYQPQHF. In DNA form, the CDR3 reads TGTGCCAGCAGCCCCTTTCGGGGGGCGTATCAGCCCCAGCATTTT.

On this clonotype itself: A read error may be the cause here, since a much bigger clone is one base away. This sequence joins TRBV7-9 and TRBJ2-1, with TRBD2 matching 8 bases. Germline lookup yields CDR1 SEHNR and CDR2 FQNEAQ (reference sequence). The CDR3 extends over 14 amino acids. V shed 10 bases, J shed 4 bases, and the junction held 9 bases outside the gene matches. CDR3 loop: CAIPKSGGYNEQFF. The CDR3 DNA follows: TGTGCCATCCCCAAGAGCGGGGGTTACAATGAGCAGTTCTTC. The full variable domain, in which reference TRBV7-9 and TRBJ2-1 provide the parts outside the CDR3, is DTGVSQNPRHKITKRGQNVTFRCDPISEHNRLYWYRQTLGQGPEFLTYFQNEAQLEKSRLLSDRFSAERPKGSFSTLEIQRTEQGDSAMYLCAIPKSGGYNEQFFGPGTRLTVL.

At least ten counts were recorded for this clonotype. This sequence joins TRBV7-9 and TRBJ2-5; TRBD2 aligns across 12 bases. CDR1 SEHNR and CDR2 FQNEAQ come from the germline V gene (reference sequence). The CDR3 covers 16 residues. The trim removed 2 bases at V and 3 bases at J, leaving 4 bases unmatched. Here the CDR3 reads CASSLILAGGKETQYF. The DNA of the CDR3 is TGTGCCAGCAGCTTAATTCTAGCGGGGGGGAAAGAGACCCAGTACTTC.

This clonotype was seen a handful of times. CDR3 in amino acids: CSVASEDKNIQYF. DNA for the CDR3: TGCAGCGTCGCAAGTGAGGACAAAAACATTCAGTACTTC. This chain connects TRBV29-1 to TRBJ2-4; D is undetermined. Germline V CDR1 and CDR2: SQVTM, ANQGSEA. This CDR3 comprises 13 residues. Between the trimmed V and J ends, which lost 6 bases and 3 bases, there was a span of 12 bases.

This clonotype was detected ten times or more. This chain joins TRBV12-3 or TRBV12-4 and TRBJ2-7, with D perhaps TRBD1 (6 bases). The CDR3 has 14 residues. V lost 6 bases, J lost 6 bases, and 18 bases lay in between. The CDR3 protein is CASRRDTFPAEQYF. CDR3 DNA sequence: TGTGCCAGCAGACGGGACACCTTTCCCGCCGAGCAGTACTTC.

The chain joins TRBV4-3 to TRBJ2-1; 8 bases are a match to TRBD1. The CDR3 is made up of 16 amino acids. Germline trimming cut 0 bases from V and 3 bases from J; bases unmatched to any gene: 4. CDR1 and CDR2 (germline): LGHNA, YSLEER. The CDR3 DNA reads as TGCGCCAGCAGCCAAGATAGGACAGGGCTCTACAATGAGCAGTTCTTC. It is translated as CASSQDRTGLYNEQFF.

Turning to this clonotype: Being one base from a much bigger clone, this may be a read error. The CDR3 spells CASSPDAGSDRQYF. Here the CDR3 DNA reads TGCGCCAGCAGCCCCGACGCCGGGAGCGATAGGCAGTATTTT. The genes are TRBV5-1 and TRBJ2-3, with TRBD2 as a possible D gene (6 bases). The CDR3 spans 14 residues. Germline V gene lookup returns CDR1 SGHRS and CDR2 YFSETQ.

V gene TRBV14 combines with J gene TRBJ1-1; TRBD1 might be the D (5 bases). The CDR3 is 12 amino acids. Trimming took off 4 bases at V and 7 bases at J, with 10 bases between the two ends. Germline CDR1 SGHDN, CDR2 FVKESK. The CDR3 loop reads CASSRFTGEAFF. Here the CDR3 DNA reads TGTGCCAGCAGCCGCTTTACAGGTGAAGCTTTCTTT.

At least ten counts were recorded for this clonotype. A junction boundary mismatches the germline segment, possibly from a read error. The chain carries TRBV7-3 and TRBJ2-7, with 9 nucleotides matching TRBD1. Per germline, CDR1 SGHTA and CDR2 FQGTGA. The CDR3 extends over 15 amino acids. CDR3 sequence: CASSVTGTGFHEQYF. CDR3 bases: TGTGCCAGCAGCGTAACCGGGACAGGGTTCCACGAGCAGTACTTC. Variable domain in full (rest from reference TRBV7-3 and TRBJ2-7): GAGVSQTPSNKVTEKGKYVELRCDPISGHTALYWYRQSLGQGPEFLIYFQGTGAADDSGLPNDRFFAVRPEGSVSTLKIQRTERGDSAVYLCASSVTGTGFHEQYFGPGTRLTVT.

This clonotype was recorded many times. This CDR3 is CSADCVGIYEQYF. CDR3 in DNA: TGCAGCGCGGACTGCGTGGGAATATACGAGCAGTACTTC. This sequence joins TRBV29-1 and TRBJ2-7; D might be TRBD2 (5 bases). The ends were cut back, 7 bases at V and 4 bases at J, with 17 bases in the middle. This CDR3 is built from 13 residues. Germline loops: CDR1 SQVTM, CDR2 ANQGSEA.

Ten or more counts support this clonotype. V is TRBV5-6 and J is TRBJ2-1; perhaps D is TRBD1 or TRBD2 (5 bases each). CDR1 and CDR2 from the germline V gene are SGHDT and YYEEEE. This CDR3 is 17 amino acids long. V was clipped by 4 bases and J by 0 bases, with 17 bases between them. The CDR3 here is CASSPLDVGGSYNEQFF. In nucleotides, the CDR3 is TGTGCCAGCAGCCCCCTCGACGTTGGGGGCTCCTACAATGAGCAGTTCTTC.

The chain recombines TRBV6-1 with TRBJ1-2; D is unresolved. This CDR3 contains 14 residues. Between the trimmed V and J ends, which lost 6 bases and 2 bases, there was a span of 13 bases. Germline-derived CDR1 and CDR2 are MNHNS and SASEGT. The CDR3 DNA sequence: TGTGCCAGCAGGAGGACGACTACGAACTATGGCTACACCTTC. The encoded protein is CASRRTTTNYGYTF.